This T cell receptor beta chain was obtained from a study of T cells after yellow fever vaccination. In germline, CDR1 is KGHSH, CDR2 LQKENI. With V trimmed by 4 bases and J by 6 bases, 15 bases remained unmatched. The CDR3 is 17 residues long. This clonotype was picked up many times. Via MiXCR, TCRdb re-called the 5' RACE reads, giving one row per CDR3 protein. The sample lists about 160,000 distinct CDR3 sequences, about 7% occurring once. V usage is TRBV18 and J usage is TRBJ1-5, with 7 bases aligning to TRBD1. The receptor comes from a man aged 18 to 30 who received the YFV17D yellow fever vaccine. Sequencing was performed on CD4+ T cells sorted from PBMCs, taken about 5 days after the first yellow fever vaccination. CDR3 sequence: CASSRIQPTGEGQPQHF. The CDR3 DNA reads TGTGCCAGCTCACGAATACAACCTACAGGGGAGGGTCAGCCCCAGCATTTT.